This T cell receptor (beta chain) was obtained from a study of blood T cell repertoires in COVID-19. Sequencing was performed with immunoSEQ multiplex PCR; in TCRdb, only in-frame clones are kept and a portion is missing. The sample contains over 50,000 clones, 85% to 90% of which appear only once. Trimming removed 4 bases from V and 0 bases from J; junction bases left unmatched: 13. Germline V gives CDR1 LNHNV, CDR2 YYDKDF (reference sequence). There are 20 residues in the CDR3. This receptor was taken from a man in his 70s with active COVID-19. J is TRBJ2-2 and V is TRBV15; 11 nucleotides agree with TRBD2. Sequenced material: peripheral blood. As DNA, the CDR3 is TGTGCCACCAGCACCACCCTCGCTAGCGGGGGGCCCGCGAACACCGGGGAGCTGTTTTTT. Amino acids: CATSTTLASGGPANTGELFF.